The clone carrying this T cell receptor (beta chain) has a handful of counts. It was with a sample-barcoded 5' primer and a J-beta primer mix that a second PCR of roughly 6 to 12 cycles was run. Every cDNA molecule bore a tag from a template-switch adaptor containing 12 random nucleotides. TCRdb independently ran MiXCR on the 5' RACE reads; one entry per CDR3 protein. The data contain about a million distinct CDR3 sequences, roughly 51% of them singletons. The data were taken from a study of blood T cells in healthy people across ages. The CDR3 length is 13 residues. V was clipped by 5 bases and J by 3 bases, with 11 bases between them. Per germline, CDR1 SGHTA and CDR2 FQGNSA.

The chain carries TRBV7-2 and TRBJ2-7; possibly TRBD2 for D (6 bases). The sample consisted of blood. The source is a woman aged 55-69 years in good health. The CDR3 DNA is TGTGCCAGCAGCGGCGGGATTGACTACGAGCAGTACTTC. Translation: CASSGGIDYEQYF.